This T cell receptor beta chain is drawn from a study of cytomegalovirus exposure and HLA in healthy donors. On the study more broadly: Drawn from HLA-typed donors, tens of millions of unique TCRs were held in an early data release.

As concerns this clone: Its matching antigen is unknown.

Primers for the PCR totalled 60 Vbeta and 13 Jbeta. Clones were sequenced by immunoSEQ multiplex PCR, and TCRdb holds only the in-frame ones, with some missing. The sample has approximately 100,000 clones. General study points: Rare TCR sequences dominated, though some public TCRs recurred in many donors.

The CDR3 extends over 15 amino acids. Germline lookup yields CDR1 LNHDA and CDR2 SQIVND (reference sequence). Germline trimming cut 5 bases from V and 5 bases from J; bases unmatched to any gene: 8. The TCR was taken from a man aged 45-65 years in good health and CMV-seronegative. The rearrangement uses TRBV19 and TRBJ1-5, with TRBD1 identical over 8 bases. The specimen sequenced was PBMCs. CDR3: CASSPGQGSDQPQHF. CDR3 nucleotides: TGTGCCAGTAGTCCAGGACAGGGCAGCGATCAGCCCCAGCATTTT.